Following are 21 T cell receptor beta chains from one sample sequenced in a study of blood T cell repertoires in COVID-19. Using immunoSEQ multiplex PCR, the repertoire was profiled, and TCRdb retains in-frame clones only, with some absent. The repertoire holds over 150,000 clones, with around nine tenths as singletons. The material sequenced was peripheral blood. The receptors stem from a woman in her late teens or twenties who had recovered from COVID-19.

The chain couples TRBV5-1 to TRBJ1-4; a possible D gene is TRBD1 (5 bases). The germline gives CDR1 SGHRS, CDR2 YFSETQ. Trimming pared 0 bases from V and 3 bases from J, leaving 12 bases between. The CDR3 has 16 amino acids. CDR3: CASSLELTDSNEKLFF. The CDR3 DNA reads TGCGCCAGCAGCTTGGAATTGACAGATTCTAATGAAAAACTGTTTTTT.

V is TRBV25-1 and J is TRBJ2-5; 8 positions agree with TRBD1. This CDR3 region has 15 residues. The germline CDR1 and CDR2 sequences are MGHDK and SYGVNS. Germline trimming cut 3 bases from V and 4 bases from J; bases unmatched to any gene: 7. In DNA form, the CDR3 reads TGTGCCAGCAGTGACGACAGGGGTGTCCCAGAGACCCAGTACTTC. Protein sequence: CASSDDRGVPETQYF. Full variable domain (outside the CDR3, taken from reference TRBV25-1 and TRBJ2-5): EADIYQTPRYLVIGTGKKITLECSQTMGHDKMYWYQQDPGMELHLIHYSYGVNSTEKGDLSSESTVSRIRTEHFPLTLESARPSHTSQYLCASSDDRGVPETQYFGPGTRLLVL.

This clone has a single count. J is TRBJ2-2 and V is TRBV5-4; D is possibly TRBD2 (5 bases). V dropped 1 base and J dropped 4 bases, with 14 bases sitting between them. This CDR3 has 16 residues. Germline V lookup: CDR1 SGHNT, CDR2 YYREEE (reference sequence). The CDR3 reads CASSLYGGRVTGELFF. In DNA, the CDR3 is TGTGCCAGCAGCTTGTATGGCGGGCGGGTCACCGGGGAGCTGTTTTTT.

The chain couples TRBV6-5 to TRBJ1-1; TRBD1 matches at 8 bases. The germline CDR1 and CDR2 sequences are MNHEY and SVGAGI. CDR3 length equals 13 residues. The ends lost 11 bases at V and 4 bases at J; junction bases unmatched: 9. CDR3 sequence reads: CAARTGRVTEAFF. In nucleotides, the CDR3 is TGTGCCGCCAGGACAGGGAGAGTCACTGAAGCTTTCTTT.

The genes are TRBV6-1 and TRBJ1-4, with D maybe TRBD1 (5 bases). V gave up 6 bases and J gave up 0 bases, with 14 bases separating them. Germline CDR1 and CDR2: MNHNS and SASEGT. The CDR3 totals 16 residues. The CDR3, as DNA: TGTGCCAGCAGAGAACATGGAGGGGCAACTAATGAAAAACTGTTTTTT. Its protein product is CASREHGGATNEKLFF.

The rearrangement links TRBV4-3 to TRBJ2-7; 7 nucleotides match TRBD1. Germline lookup yields CDR1 LGHNA and CDR2 YSLEER. The ends lost 5 bases at V and 7 bases at J; junction bases unmatched: 14. This CDR3 region has 15 residues. The CDR3 loop is CASSDGTAQGGEQYF. The CDR3 DNA sequence: TGCGCCAGCAGCGACGGGACAGCCCAGGGTGGTGAGCAGTACTTC.

The chain uses TRBV6-4 and TRBJ2-7, with a possible D match to TRBD2 (7 bases). V lost 5 bases and J lost 4, with 21 bases in between. Germline V gene lookup returns CDR1 MRHNA and CDR2 SNTAGT. CDR3 length: 16 amino acids. CDR3 amino acids: CASSPRGGAGDYEQYF. The CDR3 DNA follows: TGTGCCAGCAGTCCAAGAGGGGGGGCAGGGGATTACGAGCAGTACTTC.

The chain joins TRBV4-2 to TRBJ2-2; TRBD2 might be the D (5 bases). With 0 bases removed from V and 8 bases from J, the gap between germline ends came to 13 bases. Germline V gives CDR1 LGHNA, CDR2 YNFKEQ. CDR3 length: 15 residues. CDR3 in DNA: TGTGCCAGCAGCCAAGATAAGACCCGAGGGGGGGAGCTGTTTTTT. Translation gives CASSQDKTRGGELFF.

The chain has TRBV2 and TRBJ2-2; no definite D call. V lost 4 bases to trimming and J lost 2 bases, with 5 bases between them. The CDR3 contains 13 residues. Per the germline V gene, CDR1 is SNHLY and CDR2 is FYNNEI. The chain's CDR3 is CASSVVNTGELFF. The DNA of the CDR3 is TGTGCCAGCAGTGTTGTAAACACCGGGGAGCTGTTTTTT.

The chain has TRBV5-1 and TRBJ2-5; D might be TRBD2 (5 bases). Trimming shortened V by 4 bases and J by 1 base, and 14 bases separated the two germline ends. CDR1 and CDR2 (germline): SGHRS, YFSETQ. This CDR3 is built from 15 residues. The CDR3 DNA follows: TGCGCCAGCAGCGAGGGTGGCTTGGTCCAAGAGACCCAGTACTTC. Translating gives CASSEGGLVQETQYF. Complete variable domain (other parts from reference TRBV5-1 and TRBJ2-5): KAGVTQTPRYLIKTRGQQVTLSCSPISGHRSVSWYQQTPGQGLQFLFEYFSETQRNKGNFPGRFSGRQFSNSRSEMNVSTLELGDSALYLCASSEGGLVQETQYFGPGTRLLVL.

The J gene is TRBJ2-5, the V gene TRBV7-3; possible D gene TRBD2, 5 bases. Trimming left V 2 bases short and J 5 bases short, with 9 bases between. Germline values: CDR1 SGHTA, CDR2 FQGTGA. The CDR3 contains 13 residues. This CDR3 is CASSLLVAETQYF. The DNA of the CDR3 is TGTGCCAGCAGCTTATTGGTAGCGGAGACCCAGTACTTC.

The chain links TRBV7-3 to TRBJ2-3, with 7 bases aligning to TRBD2. The germline CDR1 and CDR2 sequences are SGHTA and FQGTGA. V was pared by 6 bases and J by 1 base, with 7 bases of the junction left unmatched. This CDR3 comprises 15 residues. DNA of the CDR3: TGTGCCAGCAGTCAAAGACGGGGGGGCACAGATACGCAGTATTTT. Translation gives CASSQRRGGTDTQYF.

The V gene is TRBV7-9, the J gene TRBJ1-3, with 8 bases identical to TRBD1. The V segment lost 5 bases and the J segment 4 bases; nucleotides outside the gene matches: 13. CDR3 size: 17 residues. Germline CDR1 is SEHNR and CDR2 is FQNEAQ (reference sequence). CDR3 sequence: CASSAGSRTGSGNTIYF. The DNA of the CDR3 is TGTGCCAGCAGCGCCGGATCGAGGACAGGGTCCGGAAACACCATATATTTT.

This chain connects TRBV10-3 to TRBJ2-1, with 13 bases lining up with TRBD2. CDR3 length equals 15 residues. Trimming removed 6 bases from V and 9 bases from J; junction bases left unmatched: 8. Germline V gives CDR1 ENHRY, CDR2 SYGVKD. CDR3: CAISPTSGRAGEQFF. The CDR3 DNA is TGTGCCATCAGCCCAACTAGCGGGAGGGCCGGTGAGCAGTTCTTC.

The genes are TRBV5-1 and TRBJ1-6; D is unresolved. There are 16 residues in the CDR3. Trimming took off 1 base at V and 7 bases at J, with 15 bases between the two ends. Germline V gene lookup returns CDR1 SGHRS and CDR2 YFSETQ. CDR3 bases: TGCGCCAGCAGCTTGTTGGCGTCGACGGAGAATTCACCCCTCCACTTT. This gives the protein CASSLLASTENSPLHF. Full variable domain (rest looked up from reference TRBV5-1 and TRBJ1-6): KAGVTQTPRYLIKTRGQQVTLSCSPISGHRSVSWYQQTPGQGLQFLFEYFSETQRNKGNFPGRFSGRQFSNSRSEMNVSTLELGDSALYLCASSLLASTENSPLHFGNGTRLTVT.

This sequence joins TRBV20-1 and TRBJ2-1; D remains ambiguous. V was pared by 1 base and J by 5 bases, with 3 bases between. Germline V gene data show CDR1 as DFQATT and CDR2 as SNEGSKA (reference sequence). This CDR3 has 11 residues. DNA of the CDR3: TGCAGTGCTAGAGGTAACAATGAGCAGTTCTTC. Translating it yields CSARGNNEQFF.

V gene TRBV6-8 combines with J gene TRBJ1-1; D is uncertain. CDR3 length equals 13 residues. CDR1 is MNHGY, CDR2 SAAAGT, per germline. The V end was cut by 5 bases, the J end by 4 bases, with 11 bases between. The CDR3 DNA follows: TGTGCCAGCAGTAAGCCCCGAAGCACTGAAGCTTTCTTT. It is translated as CASSKPRSTEAFF.

The chain recombines TRBV6-2 or TRBV6-3 with TRBJ2-5; possibly TRBD1 for D (5 bases). Deletions cut 2 bases from V and 5 bases from J, with 15 bases between. The length of the CDR3 is 15 residues. CDR1 is MNHEY and CDR2 is SVGEGT in the germline V gene. The chain's CDR3 is CASSYGALVAETQYF. The CDR3, as DNA: TGTGCCAGCAGTTACGGGGCTCTAGTGGCGGAGACCCAGTACTTC.

The V gene is TRBV7-6, the J gene TRBJ2-1, with 10 bases aligning to TRBD2. V shed 3 bases, J shed 6 bases, and the junction held 5 bases outside the gene matches. The CDR3 runs 15 residues. In germline, CDR1 is SGHVS, CDR2 FNYEAQ. The CDR3 spells CASSFLAGVINEQFF. The CDR3 nucleotides read TGTGCCAGCAGCTTCCTAGCGGGAGTTATCAATGAGCAGTTCTTC. The full variable domain, in which reference TRBV7-6 and TRBJ2-1 provide the parts outside the CDR3, is GAGVSQSPRYKVTKRGQDVALRCDPISGHVSLYWYRQALGQGPEFLTYFNYEAQQDKSGLPNDRFSAERPEGSISTLTIQRTEQRDSAMYRCASSFLAGVINEQFFGPGTRLTVL.

The chain has TRBV3-1 (or the pseudogene TRBV3-2) and TRBJ2-1; 10 nucleotides align to TRBD2. This CDR3 contains 15 residues. The trim removed 4 bases at V and 10 bases at J, leaving 10 bases unmatched. Germline CDR1 LGHDT, CDR2 YNNKEL (reference sequence). CDR3 protein: CASSLLSGRAAEQFF. CDR3 nucleotide sequence: TGTGCCAGCAGCCTACTAAGCGGGAGGGCGGCCGAGCAGTTCTTC.

This chain links TRBV2 with TRBJ2-5; D is unresolved. Germline-derived CDR1 and CDR2 are SNHLY and FYNNEI. This CDR3 comprises 14 residues. The V end was cut by 3 bases, the J end by 5 bases, with 13 bases between. The DNA of the CDR3 is TGTGCCAGCAGTGAGGGTCTCACCGGGGAGACCCAGTACTTC. Its translation is CASSEGLTGETQYF.